This T cell receptor (beta chain) was identified in a study of cytomegalovirus exposure and HLA in healthy donors listed by TCRdb under 2017. Background on the whole study: According to an earlier analysis of 587 of the donors, about 180 million T cells yielded roughly 110 million unique TCR beta sequences and about 280 Gb of sequence data. An early release covering 550 to 650 HLA-typed donors comprised about 300 gigabases of sequencing data and tens of millions of unique TCR sequences. The genetic ancestry cluster associated with self-reported Caucasian donors included about four fifths of the roughly 400 genotyped donors. The study aimed to test whether signatures of past pathogen exposure could be identified by cataloging public T cell receptors. The study profiled the T cell repertoires of about 640 subjects by immunosequencing and related them to cytomegalovirus serostatus. In addition to the first cohort of around 670 subjects, a separate validation cohort of 130 or so different subjects was used. To predict cytomegalovirus infection status, the study combined high-throughput TCR immunosequencing, statistical association of individual TCRs with disease status, and machine learning. In a later analysis, previously published TCR beta repertoires from 670 or so donors were re-analyzed and high-resolution HLA genotyping was added so that TCR occurrence patterns could be studied. In the later analysis, no new phenotypic data were used to find candidate immune exposures; instead, reliance was placed on TCR beta sequences and their occurrence across donors. An earlier analysis of approximately 500 of the donors applied high-throughput TCR beta sequencing to assess whether each TCR beta V gene segment acted as functional or pseudogenic. Donor age, sex, ethnicity and CMV serostatus were collected together with the repertoire data. A later genetic analysis took genome-wide SNP genotypes for about three fifths of the 666 donors and used that subset as a discovery cohort. All discovery cohort repertoires had been generated on a single sequencing platform. Class I and class II HLA loci were covered by the typing at four-digit resolution. The number of donors typed differed by locus, with roughly 629-640 for A, B, C, DRB1 and DQB1, roughly 550 for DQA1, 600 to 610 for DPA1, and some 440 for DPB1. Four to six DR-DQ haplotypes were handled as single units for association and clustering, since linkage in the cohort was strong. Among roughly 400 genotyped donors of the cohort, an average of approximately 220,000 unique TCR beta nucleotide sequences was sequenced per donor, of which about 19% were non-productive.

Preparation of the library involved the immunoSEQ multiplex PCR assay. A mixture of 60 forward primers for TCR Vbeta segments and 13 reverse primers for TCR Jbeta segments was used in the multiplex PCR. The CDR3 region of rearranged TCR beta genes was amplified from genomic DNA by a multiplex PCR assay. On the Illumina HiSeq System, the amplified TCR beta libraries were sequenced as 87-base-pair reads. Per the authors' processing: A later analysis tallied some 79 million unique TCR beta chains across the 700 or so repertoires, and about 12 million of those chains were shared by two or more donors. Raw reads were error-corrected and collapsed into unique sequences with a nearest-neighbor algorithm that merged closely related sequences to remove PCR and sequencing errors. V, D and J gene segments were assigned by aligning CDR3 sequences to IMGT reference sequences. Each retained sequence needed at least a six-nucleotide match to both a V gene segment and a J gene segment. A rearrangement was called productive if the CDR3 had no stop codons and remained in frame with V and J, and every other rearrangement was called non-productive. CDR3 was defined according to IMGT convention as the region running from the second conserved V-encoded cysteine to the conserved J-encoded phenylalanine. The earlier analysis of about 530 of the donors excluded any sequence lacking an unambiguous match to a single V gene segment. In an earlier analysis of approximately 590 of the donors, a V segment was called functional when productive rearrangements were above 56.7%, and segregating when the standard deviation between donors exceeded 5%. To diagnose cytomegalovirus status from the catalog of TCR beta chain sequences, a statistical classification framework was built. In a later analysis, TCR nucleotide sequences were compared against IMGT/GENE-DB human TR gene sequences so that V and J genes could be assigned. Using the TCRdist pipeline, a later analysis assigned CDR3 sequences along with most-parsimonious VDJ recombination scenarios. A later analysis defined each TCR beta chain by its CDR3 amino acid sequence plus V-gene family, and excluded reads lacking a unique V-gene family. As a way to deal with suspected cross-contamination and a sequencing artifact, a later analysis dropped approximately 570 nucleotide sequences that were highly shared and had low generation probability. For each public chain, a later analysis derived a clonal expansion index from normalized ranks of inferred template counts within each repertoire. Generation probabilities in a later analysis came from a VDJ recombination model fitted to out-of-frame rearrangements, and those results were checked against IGoR. A later analysis scored TCR-TCR, TCR-HLA and TCR-CMV co-occurrence with hypergeometric tests, applying a repertoire-size bias correction to TCR pairs. A later analysis estimated false discovery rates by permuting HLA or CMV assignments 20 times. In a later analysis, co-occurring TCRs were grouped using DBSCAN, with TCRdist sequence similarity added in when clustering inside HLA-allele-positive subsets. For co-occurrence clustering, repertoires with fewer than 30,000 or more than 120,000 public chains were excluded, along with roughly five repertoires with anomalous nucleotide sharing. Entries here come from immuneACCESS through TCRdb and include only in-frame sequences with V and J called. Some clones fail to appear in such tables; in the studies checked, an unresolved V gene covers under half of the shortfall, and the cause of the remainder is unknown. The DNA was the basis for D and trimming; V, J and clone size are from that table. For this sample there are about 250,000 clones; 65% to 85% appear just once. The ten most abundant clones make up under 2.5% of the sample.

The cohort was made up of approximately 670 healthy bone marrow donors. At the time of sampling, every cohort member was nominally healthy, though immune exposures that went unrecorded were likely present. The donor tested CMV seronegative, placing the donor among the 350 or so seronegative members of the cohort. Each donor provided a peripheral blood sample, and peripheral blood mononuclear cells were used for TCR beta sequencing. The Qiagen DNeasy Blood Extraction Kit was used to extract genomic DNA from the blood cell samples. Paper-wide results and their limitations: Several of the top co-occurrence clusters appeared to be linked to parvovirus B19, influenza, CMV and Epstein-Barr virus, according to a later analysis. Fewer than 20 rarely observed V segments, including chromosome 9 orphons, were excluded from the earlier analysis of approximately 500 of the donors because counts were too low. Because some donors lacked HLA typing at each locus, the association tests relied only on the typed subset. Linkage disequilibrium might explain the correlated functional status among segregating V segments, but an unknown experimental factor could not be ruled out. Most TCR sequences were observed very rarely across donors, whereas some public TCRs were present in many individuals. In a later analysis, HLA-associated TCR beta chains were found to be more clonally expanded and to have lower generation probabilities than equally common non-associated chains. In an earlier analysis of some 500 of the donors, most TCR beta V segments appeared in productive rearrangements about 87% or about 30% of the time, broadly matching IMGT annotations. In a later genetic analysis, fewer N-insertions in productive TCRs were reported among donors in an Asian-associated ancestry cluster than the roughly 700-donor mean. Roughly uniform sequencing depth across donors was assumed in presence/absence analyses, although this assumption may not hold. A further reported finding was that TCR beta sequences accurately predicted the HLA-A and HLA-B alleles for most subjects in the first cohort. A later analysis found that most CMV-associated TCR beta chains appeared HLA-restricted, with HLA associations seemingly driven largely by CMV exposure. The study listed over 150 TCR beta chains as associated with cytomegalovirus. When HLA alleles, especially DR and DQ, strongly co-occurred, attributing TCR associations to individual alleles was difficult. The only immune exposure information available for the cohort was CMV serostatus. The classifier was reported to diagnose cytomegalovirus status with high specificity and sensitivity in both the original cohort and the validation cohort. Only TCR beta chains were sequenced in this cohort, and the absence of alpha or paired-chain data limited detectable features. The authors suggested that the approach could potentially be extended to other disease states and immunological phenotypes. Specific HLA alleles were associated with 18,000 or so TCR beta sequences at a false discovery rate of 0.05 in a later analysis. A few of the identified cytomegalovirus-associated TCR beta chains were confirmed in vitro to be specific for cytomegalovirus antigens. A cluster of highly shared sequence variants was judged likely to be a technical artifact of the sequencing pipeline. An association between a missense DCLRE1C variant and V-gene and J-gene trimming of TCR beta chains was found in a later genetic analysis and replicated in an independent cohort. In a later analysis, the rate of TCR association differed among HLA loci, with DRB1 alleles having the most associated TCRs and HLA-C alleles having the fewest. Some IMGT-functional V segments, including TRBV6-2 and TRBV6-3, could not be told apart with the 87-base-pair reads, so those segments were excluded.

CDR1 and CDR2, looked up from the germline V gene, are MNHNS and SASEGT. Taken from cysteine to phenylalanine, the CDR3 has 15 residues. Just the 45-base CDR3 DNA is kept, in frame starting at base 1. Relative to germline, V is 3 bases shorter and J is 5 bases shorter, with 14 bases between their ends. This clone appeared a single time. It lacks a known antigen. Base qualities are not provided; no much larger clone lies one nucleotide away. The TCR sequence derives from a female donor in good health and CMV-seronegative. Sequences were obtained from PBMCs. The chain is assembled from TRBV6-1 and TRBJ2-1, with a tentative D gene TRBD2 over 6 matching bases. The DNA sequence is given as TGTGCCAGCAGTGATGGGGGAGGACTGAACAATGAGCAGTTCTTC. It encodes CASSDGGGLNNEQFF.